This T cell receptor (beta chain) was sequenced for a study of CD8 T cells in ankylosing spondylitis. Generation of TCR beta libraries employed quantitative 5'-RACE incorporating molecular barcodes. TCRdb processed the 5' RACE reads anew with MiXCR; each CDR3 protein has one entry. The sample lists 200,000 to 250,000 distinct CDR3 sequences; roughly 10% were seen once. Points from the study as a whole: Significant enrichment of disease-linked clones was reportedly seen in matched ankylosing spondylitis synovial fluid. Some of the motif variants had earlier been found in reactive arthritis patients' fluid and blood. A motif in TCR beta, a set of 8 or 9 highly homologous variants, appeared characteristic of ankylosing spondylitis blood.

CDR3 length: 17 residues. From germline, CDR1 is SGHRS and CDR2 YFSETQ. V shed 2 bases, J shed 2 bases, and the junction held 11 bases outside the gene matches. This clonotype appeared many times. The antigen is not known. The sequence derives from a male donor with ankylosing spondylitis or in good health (not recorded which). The rearrangement links TRBV5-1 to TRBJ2-7; TRBD1 matches 9 bases. The sample was blood, either unsorted or a sorted T cell fraction (not recorded which). The CDR3 reads CASSLKPGQGVPYEQYF. The CDR3 DNA reads TGCGCCAGCAGCTTAAAACCGGGACAGGGAGTCCCCTACGAGCAGTACTTC.